This record covers a single TCR beta chain. This clone was seen just once. Which antigen it targets is not known. Base qualities are not at hand, and no much larger clone is one base apart. The donors were healthy, HIV-negative adults who had no recently reported acute infections or vaccinations. Only Caucasian adults living in Nashville, Tennessee, USA were represented among the donors. CD4+ T cells were enriched through magnetic negative selection, after which naive cells were positively selected on CD45RA and the remaining negative fraction served as the memory subset. Blood was obtained by leukapheresis, after which PBMCs were separated by Ficoll-Histopaque density gradient centrifugation and cryopreserved in liquid nitrogen vapor phase. Purity and quantity of every magnetically sorted T cell population were checked by analytical flow cytometry. Genomic DNA was isolated from every sorted fraction and measured by UV absorbance on a Nanodrop 2000c.

Trimming takes 4 bases from V and 1 base from J, and the germline ends sit 10 bases apart. From its cysteine to its phenylalanine, the CDR3 spans 14 amino acids. Only CDR3 DNA remains: 42 bases, in frame from the first base. For CDR1 and CDR2, the germline V gene lists KGHSH and LQKENI. Using the deep immunoSEQ assay, multiplex PCR amplified TCR CDR3 regions from genomic DNA. For each cell subset, the extracted genomic DNA was distributed evenly across all wells of several immunoSEQ 96-well plates, and each plate served as one replicate. For sorted subsets, each replicate PCR was loaded with approximately 200 ng genomic DNA, equivalent to 30,000 or so T cell genomes. Purified libraries were quantified with a Qubit 3.0 fluorometer, sized on a Bioanalyzer 2100, and re-quantified with the KAPA Library Quantification kit. Every immunoSEQ 96-well plate was sequenced on a dedicated single-read 150-cycle Illumina NextSeq 550 flow cell. The source study handled its data this way. Because only junctional sequences without quality scores were contained in the immunoSEQ output, filtering matching that applied to full-length reads could not be performed. Sequences were annotated with PyIR, a Python wrapper for IgBLAST v1.9, and V/J genes and CDR3 were assigned using IMGT germline references. Reads were filtered out if the reads had weak V/J assignments (E-value above 1e-6), no CDR3, stop codons, out-of-frame junctions, or ambiguous translated residues. V3J clonotypes were defined as sequences sharing the same inferred V gene, J gene, and CDR3 amino acid sequence. Percentage overlap between repertoires was computed as shared unique clonotypes divided by the size of the smaller repertoire. Repertoire richness was assessed with RTK rarefaction, the Chao1 estimator, and Recon v2.1 estimates of unobserved clonotypes. Generation probabilities for all TCRbeta clonotypes obtained by the gDNA method from several donors were computed using OLGA. Entries here come from immuneACCESS through TCRdb and include only in-frame sequences with V and J called. Some clones fail to appear in such tables; in the studies checked, an unresolved V gene covers under half of the shortfall, and the cause of the remainder is unknown. For V, J and clone size, that table is used; D and trimming come from the DNA. The sample profile shows under 600,000 clones; less than 98% of them were found once. Less than 0.065% of the sample belongs to the ten largest clones.

The data originate from a study of shared clonotypes between healthy human individuals (dated by TCRdb to 2019 to 2021). For the study in its entirety: The cohort included a few men and a couple of women between 18 and 49 years of age. For each donor, three plates each were used for CD4 naive and CD4 memory, two plates were used for CD8 naive, and one plate was used for CD8 memory. Blood TCR repertoires of four to six healthy adults were deeply sequenced to estimate repertoire size and the extent of clonotype sharing between individuals. Different laboratories and diverse techniques were used to prepare libraries and sequence TCR repertoires, to increase sequencing depth and limit assay-specific biases. Each donor's leukapheresis produced roughly between roughly 0.9 and 8.9 billion PBMCs. Points the paper makes about the study in general: Pairwise subsampling indicated that sequencing depth was expected to affect the degree of clonotype sharing among donors. Because the study included a small number of donors, the genetic and exposure-history diversity represented was limited. Sampling was restricted to blood, and TCR repertoires in tissues likely differ from the TCR repertoires found in blood. Naive subsets generally had larger estimated clonotype richness than memory subsets. Compared with non-shared clonotypes, the clonotypes found in all four sorted-subset donors had higher generation probabilities. Rarefaction of sorted-subset datasets indicated incomplete sequencing despite the large sequencing depth. About 5% of naive CD4, roughly 3.5% of naive CD8, approximately 2% of memory CD4, and around 0.42% of memory CD8 clonotypes were shared across several donors.

The clonotype was recovered from a woman in her twenties or thirties in good health. Sequencing used naive CD4+ T cells sorted from blood. What the cell subset or site label conveys for this sample: CD45RA+ positively selected. The rearrangement joined TRBV18 to TRBJ1-1; matching of 5 bases hints at TRBD1 as the D gene. Here the CDR3 is given as CASSRAGQNTEAFF. The sequence in DNA is TGTGCCAGCTCACGGGCCGGACAGAACACTGAAGCTTTCTTT.